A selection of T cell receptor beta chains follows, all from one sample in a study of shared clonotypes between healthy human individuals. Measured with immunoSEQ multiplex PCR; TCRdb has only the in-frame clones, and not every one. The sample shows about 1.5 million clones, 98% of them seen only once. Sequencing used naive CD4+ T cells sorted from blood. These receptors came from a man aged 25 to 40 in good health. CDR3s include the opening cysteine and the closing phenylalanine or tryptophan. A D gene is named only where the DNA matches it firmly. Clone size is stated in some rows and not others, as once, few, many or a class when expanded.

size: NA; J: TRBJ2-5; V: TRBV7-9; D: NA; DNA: TGTGCCAGCAGCTTAGTACTTCAAGAGACCCAGTACTTC; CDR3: CASSLVLQETQYF
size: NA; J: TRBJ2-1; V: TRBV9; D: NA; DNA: TGTGCCAGCAGCGTAGAGGCATTCGCCTACAATGAGCAGTTCTTC; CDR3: CASSVEAFAYNEQFF
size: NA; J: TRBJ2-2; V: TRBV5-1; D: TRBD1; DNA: TGCGCCAGCAGCGTGCCCCGGGACAGGGTGTGGAACACCGGGGAGCTGTTTTTT; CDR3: CASSVPRDRVWNTGELFF
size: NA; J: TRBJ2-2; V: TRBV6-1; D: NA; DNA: TGTGCCAGCAGCATCGGGGGCCCCGGGGAGCTGTTTTTT; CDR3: CASSIGGPGELFF
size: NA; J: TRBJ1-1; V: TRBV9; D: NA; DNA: TGTGCCAGCGGCCTCACAGCGAACACTGAAGCTTTCTTT; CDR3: CASGLTANTEAFF
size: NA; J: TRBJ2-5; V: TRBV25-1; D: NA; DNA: TGTGCCAGCCTCCCTGCCTACCAAGAGACCCAGTACTTC; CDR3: CASLPAYQETQYF
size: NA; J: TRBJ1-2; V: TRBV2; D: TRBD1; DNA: TGTGCCAACTATAGACAGGGTGAAAAATATGGCTACACCTTC; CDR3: CANYRQGEKYGYTF
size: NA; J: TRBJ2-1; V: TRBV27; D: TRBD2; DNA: TGTGCCAGTTGGGGAGGCGGGAGTTCGATCTACAATGAGCAGTTCTTC; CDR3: CASWGGGSSIYNEQFF
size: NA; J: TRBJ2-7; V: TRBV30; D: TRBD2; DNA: TGTGCCTGGACTAGCGGGAGGGCGTCCTACGAGCAGTACTTC; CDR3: CAWTSGRASYEQYF
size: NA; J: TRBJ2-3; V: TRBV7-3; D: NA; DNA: TGTGCCAGCAGCTTAAGGGGAGTGACCACGTCCACAGATACGCAGTATTTT; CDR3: CASSLRGVTTSTDTQYF
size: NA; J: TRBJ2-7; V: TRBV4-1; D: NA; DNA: TGCGCCAGCAGCCAGAACAGGGTTGGTGCCTACGAGCAGTACTTC; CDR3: CASSQNRVGAYEQYF
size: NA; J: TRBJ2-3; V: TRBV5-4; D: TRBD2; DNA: TGTGCCAGCAGCGAGAGACTAGCGGGAGGGCCTGGGACAGATACGCAGTATTTT; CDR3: CASSERLAGGPGTDTQYF
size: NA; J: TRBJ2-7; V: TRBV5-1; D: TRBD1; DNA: TGCGCCAGCAGCTTGTGGGCCAAACAGGGGTTCTCCTACGAGCAGTACTTC; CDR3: CASSLWAKQGFSYEQYF
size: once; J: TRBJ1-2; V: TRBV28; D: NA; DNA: TGTGCCAGTTCGTGGCGGCTTAACTATGGCTACACCTTC; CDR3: CASSWRLNYGYTF
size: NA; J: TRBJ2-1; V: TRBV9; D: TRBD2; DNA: TGTGCCAGCAGCGTCAGCGGGAGGAGCAATGAGCAGTTCTTC; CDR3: CASSVSGRSNEQFF
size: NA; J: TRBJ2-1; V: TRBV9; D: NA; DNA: TGTGCCAGCAGCGTAGCCCCGCCATATGAGCAGTTCTTC; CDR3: CASSVAPPYEQFF
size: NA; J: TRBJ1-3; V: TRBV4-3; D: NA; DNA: TGCGCCAGCAGCCAAGCCACAGGGTCTGGAAACACCATATATTTT; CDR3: CASSQATGSGNTIYF
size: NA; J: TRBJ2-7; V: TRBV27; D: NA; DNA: TGTGCCAGCTTCCCTAGGCGCTTGGGCGCACCCCAGTACGAGCAGTACTTC; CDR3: CASFPRRLGAPQYEQYF
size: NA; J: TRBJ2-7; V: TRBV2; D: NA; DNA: TGTGCCAGCAGTGAGGGTTATGGGGGATACGAGCAGTACTTC; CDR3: CASSEGYGGYEQYF
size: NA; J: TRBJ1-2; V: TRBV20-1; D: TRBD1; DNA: TGCAGTGAAGCACAGGGGCTTGGCTACACCTTC; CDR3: CSEAQGLGYTF
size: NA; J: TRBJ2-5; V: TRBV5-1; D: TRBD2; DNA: TGCGCCAGCAGCCCGGGGGGGTTGGAGACCCAGTACTTC; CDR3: CASSPGGLETQYF
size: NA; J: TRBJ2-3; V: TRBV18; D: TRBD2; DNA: TGTGCCAGCTCACCACGACTAGCGGGAGGTATGAGCACAGATACGCAGTATTTT; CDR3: CASSPRLAGGMSTDTQYF
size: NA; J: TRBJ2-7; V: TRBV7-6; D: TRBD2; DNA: TGTGCCAGCAGCTTAGGGACTAGCGGAAGCTCCTACGAGCAGTACTTC; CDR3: CASSLGTSGSSYEQYF
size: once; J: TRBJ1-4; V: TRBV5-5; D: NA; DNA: TGTGCCAGCAGCTTTTCAGGGGCAACTAATGAAAAACTGTTTTTT; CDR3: CASSFSGATNEKLFF
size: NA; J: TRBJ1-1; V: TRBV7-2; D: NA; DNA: TGTGCCAGCAACAAAGGACAGATTCACACTGAAGCTTTCTTT; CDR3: CASNKGQIHTEAFF
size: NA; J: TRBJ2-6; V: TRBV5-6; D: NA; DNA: TGTGCCAGCAGCTTGTCCCCCTCTGGGGCCAACGTCCTGACTTTC; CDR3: CASSLSPSGANVLTF
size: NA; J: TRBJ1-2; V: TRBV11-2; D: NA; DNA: TGTGCCAGCAGCCGCCCCGGGGAGTATGGCTACACCTTC; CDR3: CASSRPGEYGYTF
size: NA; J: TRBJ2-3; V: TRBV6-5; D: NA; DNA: TGTGCCAGCAGTTACTCTCCTAGCACAGATACGCAGTATTTT; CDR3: CASSYSPSTDTQYF
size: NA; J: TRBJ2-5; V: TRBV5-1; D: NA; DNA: TGCGCCAGCAGCTTGGGCGCGGGGGCGGAGGAGACCCAGTACTTC; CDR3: CASSLGAGAEETQYF
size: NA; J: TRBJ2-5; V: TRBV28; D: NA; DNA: TGTGCCGGCGAACGGGACACCTGGGGAGAGACCCAGTACTTC; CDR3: CAGERDTWGETQYF
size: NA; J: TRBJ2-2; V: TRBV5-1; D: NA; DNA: TGCGCCAGCACCTTCTCCTCTATCACCGGGGAGCTGTTTTTT; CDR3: CASTFSSITGELFF
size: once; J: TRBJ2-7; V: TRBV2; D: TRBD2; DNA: TGTGCCAGCAAGGAGGAAGCGGGAGGAAGGTACGAGCAGTACTTC; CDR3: CASKEEAGGRYEQYF
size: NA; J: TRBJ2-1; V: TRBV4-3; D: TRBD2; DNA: TGCGCCAGCAGCCGGGACATTGGACTAGCGGGAGGACGAAGCTCCTACAATGAGCAGTTCTTC; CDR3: CASSRDIGLAGGRSSYNEQFF
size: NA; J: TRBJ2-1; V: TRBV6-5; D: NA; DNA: TGTGCCAGCAGCCCCGGGGTCGGGTCCTACAATGAGCAGTTCTTC; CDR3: CASSPGVGSYNEQFF
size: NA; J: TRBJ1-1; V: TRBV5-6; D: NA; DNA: TGTGCCAGCAGCTGGAGGATTGGATATGGGAGAACTGAAGCTTTCTTT; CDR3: CASSWRIGYGRTEAFF